These 23 T cell receptor beta chains came from one sample sequenced in a study of post-analysis software for immune sequencing data. The antigens these receptors bind are not known. Unique molecular identifiers tagged the TCR beta cDNA libraries. TCRdb ran MiXCR on the PCR reads and lists one entry per CDR3 protein. The top ten hold around 1.7% of the sample, which has roughly 600,000 distinct CDR3 sequences, 44% seen once. General study results and limits: Higher frequency in patients than in controls was seen for about 5 TRBV segments, with TRBV5-6, TRBV5-1 and TRBV20-1 among them.

The sample taken for sequencing was blood. All receptors come from a girl aged 10 to 17 with multiple sclerosis.

The chain carries TRBV12-3 or TRBV12-4 and TRBJ1-6; 7 bases line up with TRBD1. This CDR3 has 14 residues. V was pared by 6 bases and J by 6 bases, with 5 bases of the junction left unmatched. The CDR3 bases are TGTGCCAGCAGCCGGGGGACAGTTAATTCACCCCTCCACTTT. Protein sequence: CASSRGTVNSPLHF.

This clonotype occurred a few times. The chain carries TRBV13 and TRBJ2-1; maybe TRBD2 (7 bases). Germline V gene lookup returns CDR1 PRHDT and CDR2 FYEKMQ (reference sequence). The length of the CDR3 is 13 residues. Trimming removed 6 bases from V and 7 bases from J, with 13 bases in between. The CDR3 loop reads CASSVEGGNEQFF. Here the CDR3 DNA reads TGTGCCAGCAGTGTAGAGGGGGGGAATGAGCAGTTCTTC.

This clonotype showed up just a few times. The chain recombines TRBV29-1 with TRBJ2-7, with D maybe TRBD1 (5 bases). With 3 bases removed from V and 1 base from J, the gap between germline ends came to 10 bases. CDR1 is SQVTM, CDR2 ANQGSEA, per germline. The CDR3 is made up of 13 amino acids. CDR3 sequence reads: CSVDPRQSYEQYF. CDR3 DNA: TGCAGCGTTGATCCGAGACAGTCCTACGAGCAGTACTTC.

The chain is built from TRBV15 and TRBJ1-2; 7 bases align to TRBD1. The V and J ends lost 5 bases and 2 bases, in that order; junction bases with no gene match: 5. The CDR3 is made up of 14 amino acids. In germline, CDR1 is LNHNV, CDR2 YYDKDF (reference sequence). The CDR3, as DNA: TGTGCCACCAGCCGCGACAGGGAGAACTATGGCTACACCTTC. Translated: CATSRDRENYGYTF.

This sequence joins TRBV12-3 or TRBV12-4 and TRBJ2-2; D possibly corresponds to TRBD2 (5 bases). This CDR3 comprises 14 residues. V was trimmed by 3 bases and J by 8 bases, leaving 13 bases between them. CDR3 residues: CASSFRLAPGELFF. DNA of the CDR3: TGTGCCAGCAGTTTCAGGCTAGCCCCAGGGGAGCTGTTTTTT.

This clonotype has only one observation. The chain combines TRBV7-8 with TRBJ1-4; D is unclear. CDR3 size: 14 residues. The V and J ends lost 3 bases and 7 bases respectively, with 12 bases between them. The germline V gene has CDR1 SGHVS and CDR2 FQNEAQ. The CDR3 protein is CASSFPGLFEKLFF. In DNA, the CDR3 is TGTGCCAGCAGCTTTCCAGGACTGTTTGAAAAACTGTTTTTT.

The rearrangement uses TRBV27 and TRBJ2-7; TRBD1 agrees at 8 bases. The DNA end favors TRBJ2-5, so the J call may be wrong. The CDR3 covers 15 residues. CDR1 and CDR2 (germline): MNHEY, SMNVEV (reference sequence). CDR3 in amino acids: CASSLRTGRRETQYF. The CDR3 nucleotides are TGTGCCAGCAGTTTAAGGACAGGGAGGCGAGAGACCCAGTACTTC.

The rearrangement links TRBV7-2 to TRBJ2-3, with D possibly TRBD1 on 5 matching bases. The CDR3 is 15 residues long. V dropped 5 bases and J dropped 7 bases, with 19 bases sitting between them. The germline V gene encodes CDR1 SGHTA and CDR2 FQGNSA. CDR3 nucleotide sequence: TGTGCCAGCAGCAAGAAGGGTGGGGCTTTCCATACGCAGTATTTT. Translation: CASSKKGGAFHTQYF. The complete variable domain, with remaining parts taken from reference TRBV7-2 and TRBJ2-3, reads GAGVSQSPSNKVTEKGKDVELRCDPISGHTALYWYRQSLGQGLEFLIYFQGNSAPDKSGLPSDRFSAERTGGSVSTLTIQRTQQEDSAVYLCASSKKGGAFHTQYFGPGTRLTVL.

This clonotype was observed a handful of times. The V gene is TRBV20-1, the J gene TRBJ2-5, with TRBD2 as a possible D gene (6 bases). Trimming stripped 5 bases from V and 7 bases from J, with 14 bases between. This CDR3 has 12 residues. Germline V gives CDR1 DFQATT, CDR2 SNEGSKA (reference sequence). In DNA form, the CDR3 reads TGCAGTGCTCCCGCCGGGGGTCTGACCCAGTACTTC. Translating it yields CSAPAGGLTQYF.

The chain employs TRBV12-3 or TRBV12-4 and TRBJ2-5; possibly TRBD1 or TRBD2 for D (5 bases each). The J call may be mistaken, given a closer DNA end match to TRBJ2-7. The CDR3 has 16 residues. CDR3 sequence reads: CASSSRVFSGKNEQYF. The CDR3 bases are TGTGCCAGCAGTTCCAGGGTATTCTCCGGGAAGAACGAGCAGTACTTC.

This clonotype has more than one count but fewer than ten. This rearrangement joins TRBV29-1 to TRBJ1-2; D is unclear. The ends were cut back, 7 bases at V and 4 bases at J, with 13 bases in the middle. Germline-derived CDR1 and CDR2 are SQVTM and ANQGSEA. CDR3 size: 12 residues. The CDR3 region is CSGEGGSYGYTF. CDR3 bases: TGCAGCGGCGAGGGTGGGTCCTATGGCTACACCTTC.

This clonotype appeared a single time. V gene TRBV9 combines with J gene TRBJ2-5, with a possible D match to TRBD2 (7 bases). Between the trimmed V and J ends, which lost 4 bases and 2 bases, there was a span of 18 bases. The CDR3 runs to 16 residues. Germline V gene sequence: CDR1 SGDLS, CDR2 YYNGEE. CDR3 loop: CASSKGAGAIQETQYF. As DNA, the CDR3 is TGTGCCAGCAGCAAAGGGGCGGGGGCGATTCAAGAGACCCAGTACTTC.

This chain uses TRBV20-1 with TRBJ1-2; D gene ambiguous. Germline-derived CDR1 and CDR2 are DFQATT and SNEGSKA (reference sequence). The CDR3 sequence is 11 residues long. The V end was cut by 5 bases, the J end by 7 bases, with 11 bases between. The CDR3 bases are TGCAGTGCTCCTCCCCCCCCTGGCTACACCTTC. It codes for CSAPPPPGYTF.

This clonotype has only one observation. The rearrangement links TRBV7-2 to TRBJ2-1; 12 bases are a match to TRBD2. Germline CDR1 and CDR2: SGHTA and FQGNSA. There are 20 residues in the CDR3. V was pared by 5 bases and J by 0 bases, with 14 bases of the junction left unmatched. The CDR3 DNA reads TGTGCCAGCAGCAAGAGACTAGCGGGGGTTCTACCTAGCTCCTACAATGAGCAGTTCTTC. It codes for CASSKRLAGVLPSSYNEQFF. Supplemented by reference TRBV7-2 and TRBJ2-1, the full variable domain reads GAGVSQSPSNKVTEKGKDVELRCDPISGHTALYWYRQSLGQGLEFLIYFQGNSAPDKSGLPSDRFSAERTGGSVSTLTIQRTQQEDSAVYLCASSKRLAGVLPSSYNEQFFGPGTRLTVL.

This clonotype was counted a few times. CDR3 residues: CASSPDRGVGYEQYF. The CDR3 DNA sequence: TGTGCCAGCAGTCCAGACAGGGGGGTCGGCTACGAGCAGTACTTC. The chain links TRBV6-5 to TRBJ2-7, with 9 bases lining up with TRBD1. The V and J ends lost 5 bases and 3 bases, in that order; junction bases with no gene match: 8. The CDR3 spans 15 residues. Germline assignment: CDR1 MNHEY and CDR2 SVGAGI.

This clonotype was detected a few times. The V call is TRBV12-3 or TRBV12-4, the J call TRBJ2-1; D possibly corresponds to TRBD1 (5 bases). Trimming shortened V by 6 bases and J by 7 bases, and 13 bases separated the two germline ends. CDR3 length: 13 amino acids. As DNA, the CDR3 is TGTGCCAGCAGCCAGGGAATTTCGAATGAGCAGTTCTTC. Protein: CASSQGISNEQFF.

This clonotype was found a few times. The V gene is TRBV20-1, the J gene TRBJ2-1; TRBD2 agrees at 13 bases. Losses at the gene ends were 3 bases for V and 15 bases for J; bases not matched to a gene: 11. Germline loops: CDR1 DFQATT, CDR2 SNEGSKA (reference sequence). There are 14 residues in the CDR3. CDR3 DNA sequence: TGCAGTGCTAGGACAGGACTAGCGGGGGAAGCGGTGTTCTTC. It encodes CSARTGLAGEAVFF.

The table lists this clonotype with a few counts. This rearrangement joins TRBV12-3 or TRBV12-4 to TRBJ2-7; 11 nucleotides match TRBD1. The CDR3 consists of 15 residues. J gave up 5 bases and V 6 bases, and 9 bases lay outside the gene matches. The CDR3 nucleotides are TGTGCCAGCAGCCTAAGTAGGACAGGGGGCGACGAGCAGTACTTC. This gives the protein CASSLSRTGGDEQYF.

The chain uses TRBV7-2 and TRBJ2-7; 7 bases align to TRBD1. The germline gives CDR1 SGHTA, CDR2 FQGNSA. J gave up 3 bases and V 3 bases, and 5 bases lay outside the gene matches. The CDR3 sequence is 14 residues long. As DNA, the CDR3 is TGTGCCAGCAGCTTGGGACAGCTAAACTACGAGCAGTACTTC. Protein: CASSLGQLNYEQYF.

This clonotype came up a few times. The chain has TRBV20-1 and TRBJ2-3; a weak D match, TRBD2 (6 bases). V lost 0 bases to trimming and J lost 5 bases, with 9 bases between them. This CDR3 region has 13 residues. Per germline, CDR1 DFQATT and CDR2 SNEGSKA (reference sequence). The CDR3 DNA follows: TGCAGTGCTAGAGATTGGGGGGTAGATACGCAGTATTTT. Its protein product is CSARDWGVDTQYF.

The chain combines TRBV29-1 with TRBJ2-1, with 9 bases lining up with TRBD2. After removal of 4 bases from V and 6 bases from J, the junction contained 7 bases not matched to a gene. The length of the CDR3 is 14 residues. CDR1 and CDR2 (germline): SQVTM, ANQGSEA. The CDR3 nucleotides are TGCAGCGTTGTACAGCGGGAGGTACCCAATGAGCAGTTCTTC. Translated, it gives CSVVQREVPNEQFF.

There are a few counts of this clonotype. V usage is TRBV20-1 and J usage is TRBJ1-1; D may be TRBD1 (6 bases). The germline V and J ends were trimmed by 6 bases and 4 bases, with 15 bases remaining between them. Germline V gene data show CDR1 as DFQATT and CDR2 as SNEGSKA (reference sequence). This CDR3 has 13 amino acids. Here the CDR3 DNA reads TGCAGTGCAGCGAGGGGCAGGGGCACTGAAGCTTTCTTT. Translating it yields CSAARGRGTEAFF.

This clonotype was counted between two and nine times. The J gene is TRBJ1-6, the V gene TRBV10-3; D possibly corresponds to TRBD1 (6 bases). This CDR3 is built from 18 residues. Looked up from germline, CDR1 is ENHRY and CDR2 is SYGVKD. Trimming shortened V by 4 bases and J by 6 bases, and 22 bases separated the two germline ends. The CDR3 sequence: CAISAHTNRGQLNSPLHF. DNA for the CDR3: TGTGCCATCAGTGCGCACACCAACCGGGGGCAGCTTAATTCACCCCTCCACTTT.